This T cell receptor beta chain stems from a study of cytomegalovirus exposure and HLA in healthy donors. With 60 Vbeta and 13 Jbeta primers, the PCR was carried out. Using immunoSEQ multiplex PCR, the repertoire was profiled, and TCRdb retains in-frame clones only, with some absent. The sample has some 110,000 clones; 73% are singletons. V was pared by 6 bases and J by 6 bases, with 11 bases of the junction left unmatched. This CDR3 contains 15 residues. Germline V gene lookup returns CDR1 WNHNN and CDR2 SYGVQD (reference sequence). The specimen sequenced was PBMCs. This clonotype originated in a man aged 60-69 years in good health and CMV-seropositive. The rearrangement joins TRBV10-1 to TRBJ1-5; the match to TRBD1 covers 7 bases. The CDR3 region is CASRCLTGAGQPQHF. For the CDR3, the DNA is TGCGCCAGCAGATGTCTAACAGGGGCTGGTCAGCCCCAGCATTTT.